This TCR beta chain emerged from a study of blood T cells in healthy people across ages. For the study at large: About one barcoded beta molecule per two T cells came from capture by template switching.

General study points: Strong correlation was found linking TCR beta diversity to naive T cell percentage.

The amount of total RNA extracted per sample was at least 5 micrograms. Germline CDR1 and CDR2: SGHRS and YFSETQ. V gave up 0 bases and J gave up 2 bases; unmatched junction bases: 3. The CDR3 covers 16 residues. To note about this clonotype: Its specificity is unknown.

The use of a sample-barcoded 5' primer and a J-beta primer mix characterized a second PCR of about 6 to 11 cycles. TCRdb redid the calling of the 5' RACE reads with MiXCR, one entry per CDR3 protein. The table records approximately 580,000 distinct CDR3 sequences, about 24% of them present only once. The same sample was also studied in work on T cells of mothers and their children. That publication notes: Over 8.5 million TCR beta CDR3 reads were obtained from each mother, and about 3 million from each child.

Source material: blood. The chain has TRBV5-1 and TRBJ2-2, with 8 bases that match TRBD2. This receptor was taken from a boy aged 10-17 years in good health. CDR3 sequence (DNA): TGCGCCAGCAGCTTGGAACTAGCGGCTAACACCGGGGAGCTGTTTTTT. As protein: CASSLELAANTGELFF.